Sequencing of this T cell receptor (beta chain) was carried out in a study of blood T cell repertoires in COVID-19. Repertoires were generated with immunoSEQ multiplex PCR, while TCRdb's copy carries only in-frame clones and drops some. The sample records 390,000 or so clones, about 89% being singletons. V lost 4 bases and J 7 bases, leaving 12 bases between the germline ends. There are 13 residues in the CDR3. The germline V gene has CDR1 SGHRS and CDR2 YFSETQ. The clonotype comes from a woman in her thirties with COVID-19, enrolled during active disease. The V and J genes are TRBV5-1 and TRBJ2-1; possible D gene TRBD1, 5 bases. Sequencing was performed on peripheral blood. The DNA for the CDR3 is TGCGCCAGCAGCAAGGACATAGATAATGAGCAGTTCTTC. Translated: CASSKDIDNEQFF.